The clone carrying this T cell receptor (beta chain) was detected only once. Its matching antigen is unknown. Libraries were prepared by immunoSEQ multiplex PCR; TCRdb keeps only in-frame clonotypes and omits some of them. The sample carries about 15,000 clones, 70% to 90% recorded once. The CDR3 is 15 amino acids. Germline CDR1 SNHLY, CDR2 FYNNEI. V dropped 5 bases and J dropped 3; count of bases not matched to a gene: 8. This entry is derived from a study of T cell clonotyping in hematopoietic cell transplantation. Study-wide findings and caveats: At the given depth, recipient repertoires were over 95% de novo clonotypes. Recipient TCR diversity dropped after transplant; expanded clonotypes rose from day 30 to 180.

The sequence was collected from a woman in her forties in good health. Some clones in this sample may be carry-over from other donors' samples. V gene TRBV2 combines with J gene TRBJ2-3; the match to TRBD1 covers 7 bases. Material: peripheral blood mononuclear cells. CDR3: CASSPRTGRTDTQYF. The CDR3 DNA sequence: TGTGCCAGCAGTCCTCGGACAGGCAGGACAGATACGCAGTATTTT.